The 5 T cell receptor beta chains reported below all come from one sample, sequenced in a study of T-cell reconstitution after alpha-beta-depleted transplantation in children. Preparation of the TCRbeta library involved a method that used unique molecular identifiers. TCRdb called the PCR reads again in MiXCR, with one record for every CDR3 protein. This table has roughly 590,000 distinct CDR3 sequences, approximately 16% appearing once. The source material was PBMCs from the stem cell graft donor, sampled from the stem cell graft. The receptor set was obtained from a human donor who donated a stem cell graft to a child with acute myeloid leukemia.

V is TRBV20-1 and J is TRBJ1-5; D is possibly TRBD1 (6 bases). The germline V gene encodes CDR1 DFQATT and CDR2 SNEGSKA (reference sequence). CDR3 length: 12 residues. The V gene lost 6 bases and the J gene lost 5 bases, with 11 bases spanning the gap. This chain's CDR3 is CSAQGRDQPQHF. DNA of the CDR3: TGCAGTGCACAGGGAAGGGATCAGCCCCAGCATTTT.

The chain has TRBV4-2 and TRBJ1-1, with TRBD1 matching 12 bases. V shed 4 bases, J shed 3 bases, and the junction held 3 bases outside the gene matches. The CDR3 consists of 15 residues. Germline CDR1 is LGHNA and CDR2 is YNFKEQ. CDR3 nucleotide sequence: TGTGCCAGCAGCCTAGGGACAGGGGGCTACACTGAAGCTTTCTTT. It is translated as CASSLGTGGYTEAFF.

The genes are TRBV20-1 and TRBJ2-2; possibly TRBD2 for D (5 bases). Germline V gene sequence: CDR1 DFQATT, CDR2 SNEGSKA (reference sequence). V gave up 2 bases and J gave up 0 bases, with 10 bases separating them. This CDR3 spans 15 amino acids. The CDR3 sequence is CSARSVLANTGELFF. The CDR3 coding sequence is TGCAGTGCTAGAAGTGTACTAGCGAACACCGGGGAGCTGTTTTTT.

The rearrangement joins TRBV7-2 to TRBJ2-5; 8 bases align to TRBD1. Germline CDR1 SGHTA, CDR2 FQGNSA. V shed 7 bases, J shed 2 bases, and the junction held 6 bases outside the gene matches. The CDR3 length is 14 residues. CDR3 sequence reads: CASNPGTGQETQYF. CDR3 nucleotide sequence: TGTGCCAGCAACCCCGGGACAGGACAAGAGACCCAGTACTTC. Supplemented by reference TRBV7-2 and TRBJ2-5, the full variable domain reads GAGVSQSPSNKVTEKGKDVELRCDPISGHTALYWYRQSLGQGLEFLIYFQGNSAPDKSGLPSDRFSAERTGGSVSTLTIQRTQQEDSAVYLCASNPGTGQETQYFGPGTRLLVL.

The genes are TRBV7-9 and TRBJ2-3; 9 positions agree with TRBD2. V lost 5 bases to trimming and J lost 2 bases; unmatched junction nucleotides: 8. Germline V gene sequence: CDR1 SEHNR, CDR2 FQNEAQ (reference sequence). The CDR3 length is 16 residues. The CDR3 DNA follows: TGTGCCAGCAGCCCTACAGCGGGGGGCCACACAGATACGCAGTATTTT. This encodes CASSPTAGGHTDTQYF.